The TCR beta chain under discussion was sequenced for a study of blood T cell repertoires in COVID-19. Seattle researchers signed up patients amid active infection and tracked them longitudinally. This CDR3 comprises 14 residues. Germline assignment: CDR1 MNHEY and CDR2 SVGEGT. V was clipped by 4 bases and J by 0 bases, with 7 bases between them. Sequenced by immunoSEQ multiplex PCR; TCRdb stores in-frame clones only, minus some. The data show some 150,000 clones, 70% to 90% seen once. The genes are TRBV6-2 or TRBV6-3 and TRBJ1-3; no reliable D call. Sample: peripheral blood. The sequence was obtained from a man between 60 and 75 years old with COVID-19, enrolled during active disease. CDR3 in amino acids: CASSSVHSGNTIYF. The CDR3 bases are TGTGCCAGCAGTTCGGTCCACTCTGGAAACACCATATATTTT.